A selection of T cell receptor beta chains follows, all from one sample in a study of early T cells in non-severe SARS-CoV-2 infection. One entry per CDR3 protein, called by TCRdb with MiXCR from the 5' RACE reads. The table shows around 80,000 distinct CDR3 sequences, with less than 15% occurring only once. Sequenced material: whole blood. The receptors were sampled from an adult who was a healthcare worker with PCR-confirmed SARS-CoV-2 infection or an uninfected control (not recorded which). The CDR3 runs from the conserved cysteine through the conserved F or W. D genes are given only for firm matches. Clone size appears in some rows only: once, few, many, or a class for an expanded clone.

few	.	TRBV11-1	TRBJ2-1	CASSALTEEAYNEQFF	TGTGCCAGCAGCGCCCTGACAGAGGAGGCCTACAATGAGCAGTTCTTC
few	.	TRBV9	TRBJ2-1	CASSSSVYNEQFF	TGTGCCAGCAGCAGTAGTGTCTACAATGAGCAGTTCTTC
many	TRBD1	TRBV7-9	TRBJ2-7	CASSSHRGRTAHEQYF	TGTGCCAGCAGCTCTCACAGGGGGCGGACGGCCCACGAGCAGTACTTC
few	TRBD2	TRBV15	TRBJ2-1	CATTAGEVYNEQFF	TGTGCCACGACTGCGGGGGAGGTGTACAATGAGCAGTTCTTC
.	TRBD2	TRBV5-1	TRBJ2-1	CASSFHLAGGLNEQFF	TGCGCCAGCAGCTTTCATCTAGCGGGGGGGCTGAATGAGCAGTTCTTC
few	TRBD2	TRBV6-5	TRBJ2-1	CASRFGGNNEQFF	TGTGCCAGCAGATTCGGGGGGAACAATGAGCAGTTCTTC
many	.	TRBV29-1	TRBJ2-6	CSASLGSGANVLTF	TGCAGCGCCTCTTTAGGCTCTGGGGCCAACGTCCTGACTTTC
.	.	TRBV19	TRBJ1-2	CASSPIRQNYGYTF	TGTGCCAGTAGTCCCATCCGGCAAAACTATGGCTACACCTTC
.	.	TRBV9	TRBJ2-1	CASTPYAGEQFF	TGTGCCAGCACCCCCTACGCTGGCGAGCAGTTCTTC
.	.	TRBV6-5	TRBJ1-2	CASSYNRASLGYTF	TGTGCCAGCAGTTACAACAGGGCATCTTTAGGCTACACCTTC
.	.	TRBV20-1	TRBJ1-1	CSAWRRQQMNTEAFF	TGCAGTGCTTGGCGGCGACAGCAAATGAACACTGAAGCTTTCTTT
many	TRBD2	TRBV7-3	TRBJ2-1	CASSPMGLTYNEQFF	TGTGCCAGCAGCCCCATGGGACTAACCTACAATGAGCAGTTCTTC
many	.	TRBV20-1	TRBJ2-3	CSAVRGTDTQYF	TGCAGTGCTGTACGAGGCACAGATACGCAGTATTTT
few	TRBD1	TRBV27	TRBJ1-5	CASSLLGRGRVKQPQHF	TGTGCCAGCAGTTTATTGGGCAGGGGGCGGGTGAAACAGCCCCAGCATTTT
.	.	TRBV5-5	TRBJ1-2	CVSSWARRTDPNYGYTF	TGTGTCAGCAGCTGGGCGAGACGGACAGACCCTAACTATGGCTACACCTTC
.	.	TRBV7-9	TRBJ1-2	CASSLDPGVNYGYTF	TGTGCCAGCAGCTTAGATCCAGGGGTAAACTATGGCTACACCTTC
.	.	TRBV5-1	TRBJ2-7	CASSLNRNRDEQYF	TGCGCCAGCAGCTTGAATCGGAATCGGGACGAGCAGTACTTC
.	TRBD2	TRBV10-2	TRBJ2-7	CASSEWNQRGTYEQYF	TGCGCCAGCAGTGAGTGGAACCAGCGGGGAACATACGAGCAGTACTTC
.	TRBD2	TRBV12-3/TRBV12-4	TRBJ2-5	CASQKGLAGVQETQYF	TGTGCCAGCCAGAAAGGACTAGCGGGAGTCCAAGAGACCCAGTACTTC
few	TRBD1	TRBV5-1	TRBJ2-2	CASTPGQGGAGELFF	TGCGCCAGCACTCCGGGACAGGGAGGCGCCGGGGAGCTGTTTTTT
few	TRBD2	TRBV9	TRBJ2-3	CASSVPSGTPTDTQYF	TGTGCCAGCAGCGTCCCTAGCGGGACCCCGACAGATACGCAGTATTTT
few	.	TRBV6-5	TRBJ2-1	CASSPPGTEGGQFF	TGTGCCAGCAGCCCCCCCGGGACCGAGGGAGGTCAGTTCTTC
few	TRBD1	TRBV6-2/TRBV6-3	TRBJ1-1	CASSYPATGENTEAFF	TGTGCCAGCAGTTACCCCGCGACAGGGGAGAACACTGAAGCTTTCTTT
many	.	TRBV7-3	TRBJ2-2	CASSRLLTGELFF	TGTGCCAGCAGCCGACTCCTCACCGGGGAGCTGTTTTTT
.	.	TRBV12-3/TRBV12-4	TRBJ1-1	CASSLPWAGDLAEAFF	TGTGCCAGCAGTCTCCCTTGGGCGGGGGACCTCGCTGAAGCTTTCTTT
.	.	TRBV5-6	TRBJ2-5	CASSSQIQETQYF	TGTGCCAGCAGCTCACAGATCCAAGAGACCCAGTACTTC
.	TRBD2	TRBV27	TRBJ2-7	CASSYRVSGAYEQYF	TGTGCCAGCAGTTATCGCGTTAGCGGGGCTTACGAGCAGTACTTC
many	.	TRBV19	TRBJ1-1	CASSPGTIEAFF	TGTGCCAGTAGCCCCGGGACAATTGAAGCTTTCTTT
.	.	TRBV11-2	TRBJ1-1	CASSLEDTGSTEAFF	TGTGCCAGCAGCTTAGAAGATACAGGGAGCACTGAAGCTTTCTTT
.	.	TRBV29-1	TRBJ2-1	CSVVSGTDEQFF	TGCAGCGTTGTATCCGGAACCGATGAGCAGTTCTTC
many	TRBD1	TRBV19	TRBJ1-4	CATRDRALSGEKLFF	TGTGCCACCCGGGACAGGGCTCTAAGTGGTGAAAAACTGTTTTTT
.	.	TRBV29-1	TRBJ2-2	CSVEKALGAGTNTGELFF	TGCAGCGTTGAAAAGGCTCTCGGGGCAGGAACGAACACCGGGGAGCTGTTTTTT
few	TRBD1	TRBV19	TRBJ2-7	CASSITTGAYEQYF	TGTGCCAGTAGTATAACGACAGGGGCCTACGAGCAGTACTTC
.	.	TRBV7-2	TRBJ2-3	CASSLRGTVITDTQYF	TGTGCCAGCAGCTTACGAGGGACCGTTATCACAGATACGCAGTATTTT
many	TRBD1	TRBV9	TRBJ2-7	CASSRGQGAYEQYF	TGTGCCAGCAGTCGTGGACAGGGGGCCTACGAGCAGTACTTC
few	.	TRBV5-4	TRBJ1-2	CASNAEGENYGYTF	TGTGCCAGCAACGCGGAGGGGGAAAACTATGGCTACACCTTC
many	.	TRBV29-1	TRBJ1-1	CSAKGHNTEAFF	TGCAGCGCTAAGGGACACAACACTGAAGCTTTCTTT
many	.	TRBV11-2	TRBJ2-1	CASSLVRASSYNEQFF	TGTGCCAGCAGCTTAGTGAGGGCAAGCTCCTACAATGAGCAGTTCTTC
few	TRBD1	TRBV19	TRBJ1-2	CASSIGTGGRVNYGYTF	TGTGCCAGTAGTATTGGGACAGGAGGGAGAGTTAACTATGGCTACACCTTC
few	TRBD2	TRBV5-6	TRBJ2-3	CASSPGLAGGDTQYF	TGTGCCAGCAGCCCGGGACTAGCGGGAGGCGATACGCAGTATTTT
many	.	TRBV12-3/TRBV12-4	TRBJ2-7	CASSLFGSSLGEQYF	TGTGCCAGCAGTTTATTCGGGAGTAGTCTAGGCGAGCAGTACTTC
few	.	TRBV28	TRBJ2-1	CASSSQGQGGNEQFF	TGTGCCAGCAGTTCCCAGGGGCAGGGGGGCAATGAGCAGTTCTTC
.	.	TRBV28	TRBJ1-2	CASRMTPNYGYTF	TGTGCCAGCAGAATGACCCCTAACTATGGCTACACCTTC
few	.	TRBV27	TRBJ1-1	CASSLSGGYTEAFF	TGTGCCAGCAGTTTATCGGGTGGATACACTGAAGCTTTCTTT
.	.	TRBV3-1	TRBJ2-5	CASSPPRAVQETQYF	TGTGCCAGCAGCCCTCCCCGGGCCGTACAAGAGACCCAGTACTTC
few	.	TRBV20-1	TRBJ1-1	CSAMIQRNTEAFF	TGCAGTGCTATGATACAGCGGAACACTGAAGCTTTCTTT
.	TRBD1	TRBV27	TRBJ2-7	CASSSDGTGINEQYF	TGTGCCAGCAGTTCCGACGGGACAGGGATCAACGAGCAGTACTTC
many	.	TRBV6-5	TRBJ2-7	CASSYDRTGSYEQYF	TGTGCCAGCAGTTACGACAGGACCGGTTCCTACGAGCAGTACTTC
many	.	TRBV7-9	TRBJ2-2	CASSFGGANTGELFF	TGTGCCAGCAGCTTCGGAGGGGCGAACACCGGGGAGCTGTTTTTT
many	.	TRBV3-1	TRBJ1-2	CASSHWDRSSYGYTF	TGTGCCAGCAGCCACTGGGACCGATCTTCCTATGGCTACACCTTC
few	.	TRBV12-3/TRBV12-4	TRBJ2-7	CASTTTGSSYEQYF	TGTGCCAGCACTACGACCGGGAGCTCCTACGAGCAGTACTTC
many	.	TRBV4-1	TRBJ2-7	CASSRGILRDTYEQYF	TGCGCCAGCAGCCGGGGGATCCTCCGGGACACCTACGAGCAGTACTTC
.	TRBD2	TRBV5-4	TRBJ2-3	CASSPGLAESDTQYF	TGTGCCAGCAGCCCGGGACTAGCGGAGTCAGATACGCAGTATTTT
.	TRBD1	TRBV6-5	TRBJ1-6	CASSPGTGDNSPLHF	TGTGCCAGCAGTCCCGGGACAGGGGATAATTCACCCCTCCACTTT
.	.	TRBV25-1	TRBJ2-7	CASSDWGTDSYEQYF	TGTGCCAGCAGTGATTGGGGAACTGACTCCTACGAGCAGTACTTC